These T cell receptor beta chains were read from a single sample in a study of T cell responses to AZD1222 COVID-19 vaccine. Generated by immunoSEQ multiplex PCR, the TCRdb table keeps only in-frame clones and is missing some. Here the sample spans 70,000 to 95,000 clones, 85% to 90% being singletons. Sample: peripheral blood, taken 28 days after the second AZD1222 dose. These receptors were taken from an adult who received the AZD1222 COVID-19 vaccine. The CDR3 runs from the conserved cysteine through the conserved F or W. The D gene is left open where the match is weak. Not all rows give a size; the values are once, few, many and, for expanded clones, a class.

v_call	d_call	j_call	clone_size	cdr3_aa	cdr3_nt
TRBV7-3	TRBD1	TRBJ2-1	-	CASSLQGAGSYNEQFF	TGTGCCAGCAGCTTACAGGGGGCGGGATCCTACAATGAGCAGTTCTTC
TRBV6-7	-	TRBJ1-5	-	CASSYPQGLSNQPQHF	TGTGCCAGCAGTTACCCGCAGGGACTTAGCAATCAGCCCCAGCATTTT
TRBV24-1	-	TRBJ1-5	-	CATSDGEASNPQHF	TGTGCCACCAGTGACGGGGAGGCGAGCAATCCCCAGCATTTT
TRBV19	-	TRBJ1-4	-	CASRRTVLPNEKLFF	TGTGCCAGTAGACGGACCGTCCTACCGAATGAAAAACTGTTTTTT
TRBV19	-	TRBJ1-1	once	CASSIRLGRGRTEAFF	TGTGCCAGTAGTATAAGGCTGGGTCGGGGGCGGACTGAAGCTTTCTTT
TRBV5-1	-	TRBJ2-5	-	CASSQLGAQETQYF	TGCGCCAGCAGCCAACTCGGCGCACAGGAGACCCAGTACTTC
TRBV19	TRBD1	TRBJ2-3	-	CASADRGSTDTQYF	TGTGCCAGTGCAGACAGGGGGAGCACAGATACGCAGTATTTT
TRBV3-1/TRBV3-2	-	TRBJ1-1	few	CASSQDFRGWDEAFF	TGTGCCAGCAGCCAAGATTTCCGCGGCTGGGATGAAGCTTTCTTT
TRBV7-9	-	TRBJ1-3	-	CASSSIDGLRGRNTIYF	TGTGCCAGCAGCTCGATCGACGGACTCCGGGGGAGAAACACCATATATTTT
TRBV3-1/TRBV3-2	-	TRBJ1-5	-	CASSQDRLQPQHF	TGTGCCAGCAGCCAAGATCGTCTACAGCCCCAGCATTTT
TRBV3-1/TRBV3-2	-	TRBJ1-3	-	CASSLPGNTIYF	TGTGCCAGCAGCTTACCTGGAAACACCATATATTTT
TRBV5-5	-	TRBJ2-1	-	CASSLGPHNEQFF	TGTGCCAGCAGCTTGGGGCCGCACAATGAGCAGTTCTTC
TRBV6-1	-	TRBJ2-1	-	CASSEATWPPYNEQFF	TGTGCCAGCAGTGAAGCGACTTGGCCCCCGTACAATGAGCAGTTCTTC
TRBV18	-	TRBJ1-1	-	CASSNGAAAEAFF	TGTGCCAGCTCCAACGGCGCGGCAGCTGAAGCTTTCTTT
TRBV29-1	-	TRBJ1-2	-	CSVDGLNYGYTF	TGCAGCGTTGATGGACTCAACTATGGCTACACCTTC
TRBV5-1	TRBD2	TRBJ2-3	-	CASSHGTSTSTDTQYF	TGCGCCAGCAGCCACGGGACTAGCACTAGCACAGATACGCAGTATTTT
TRBV12-3/TRBV12-4	-	TRBJ1-2	-	CASSPGMVFGYTF	TGTGCCAGCAGTCCCGGAATGGTTTTTGGCTACACCTTC
TRBV6-6	-	TRBJ1-3	-	CASSLRDNGNTIYF	TGTGCCAGCAGCCTCCGGGACAACGGAAACACCATATATTTT
TRBV7-8	-	TRBJ2-6	few	CASSLEGGGSSGANVLTF	TGTGCCAGCAGCTTAGAGGGAGGTGGAAGCTCTGGGGCCAACGTCCTGACTTTC
TRBV19	-	TRBJ1-4	-	CASSIPRMNEKLFF	TGTGCCAGTAGTATACCCAGGATGAATGAAAAACTGTTTTTT
TRBV2	-	TRBJ2-2	-	CASRGQLNTGELFF	TGTGCCAGCAGGGGGCAGCTAAACACCGGGGAGCTGTTTTTT
TRBV12-3/TRBV12-4	-	TRBJ2-5	-	CASSFWGETQYF	TGTGCCAGCAGTTTTTGGGGAGAGACCCAGTACTTC
TRBV18	-	TRBJ2-4	-	CASSPGLPDIQYF	TGTGCCAGCTCACCCGGACTCCCAGACATTCAGTACTTC
TRBV19	TRBD1	TRBJ2-2	-	CASSSTGQFGELFF	TGTGCCAGTAGTTCCACGGGACAGTTCGGGGAGCTGTTTTTT